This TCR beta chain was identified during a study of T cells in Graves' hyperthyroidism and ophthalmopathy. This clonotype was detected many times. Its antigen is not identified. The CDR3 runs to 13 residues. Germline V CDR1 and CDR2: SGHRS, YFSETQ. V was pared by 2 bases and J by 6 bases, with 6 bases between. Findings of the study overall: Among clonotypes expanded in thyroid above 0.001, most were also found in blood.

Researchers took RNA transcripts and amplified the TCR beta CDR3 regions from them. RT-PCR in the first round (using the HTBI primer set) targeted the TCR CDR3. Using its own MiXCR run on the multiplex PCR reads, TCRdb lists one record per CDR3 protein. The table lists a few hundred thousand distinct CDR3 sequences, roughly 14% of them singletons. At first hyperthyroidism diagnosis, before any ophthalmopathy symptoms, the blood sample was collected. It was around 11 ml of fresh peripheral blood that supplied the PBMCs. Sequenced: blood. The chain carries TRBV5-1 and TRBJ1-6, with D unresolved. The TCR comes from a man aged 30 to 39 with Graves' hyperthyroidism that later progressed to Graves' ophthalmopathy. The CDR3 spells CASSFQLNSPLHF. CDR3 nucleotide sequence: TGCGCCAGCAGCTTCCAACTTAATTCACCCCTCCACTTT. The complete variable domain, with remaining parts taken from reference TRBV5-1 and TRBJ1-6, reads KAGVTQTPRYLIKTRGQQVTLSCSPISGHRSVSWYQQTPGQGLQFLFEYFSETQRNKGNFPGRFSGRQFSNSRSEMNVSTLELGDSALYLCASSFQLNSPLHFGNGTRLTVT.